This record looks at one T cell receptor beta chain sequence and its context. The data are from a study of CXCR3-negative and CXCR3-positive naive CD8 T cells. Study-wide background: A total of approximately 140 million TRB reads was generated, with about 1.5 +/- 0.3 million per library.

The authors made the TRB cDNA libraries by 5' RACE using UMI labels. TCRdb processed the 5' RACE reads again and assigns one entry to each CDR3 protein, with no DNA. Recorded for this sample: 48,000 or so distinct CDR3 sequences. The CDR3 has 14 residues. Germline CDR1 MNHNY, CDR2 SVGAGI (reference sequence). The study sorted every CD8+ T cell subset in triplicate at 300,000 or so cells each. Sequenced sample: memory CD8+ T cells from blood. The source of this sequence is a human donor in good health. Some clones in this sample may be carry-over from other donors' samples. The chain combines TRBV6-6 with TRBJ2-5; TCRdb returns TRBD1, unconfirmable since there is no DNA. Here the CDR3 reads CASSYSGQGVTQYF.